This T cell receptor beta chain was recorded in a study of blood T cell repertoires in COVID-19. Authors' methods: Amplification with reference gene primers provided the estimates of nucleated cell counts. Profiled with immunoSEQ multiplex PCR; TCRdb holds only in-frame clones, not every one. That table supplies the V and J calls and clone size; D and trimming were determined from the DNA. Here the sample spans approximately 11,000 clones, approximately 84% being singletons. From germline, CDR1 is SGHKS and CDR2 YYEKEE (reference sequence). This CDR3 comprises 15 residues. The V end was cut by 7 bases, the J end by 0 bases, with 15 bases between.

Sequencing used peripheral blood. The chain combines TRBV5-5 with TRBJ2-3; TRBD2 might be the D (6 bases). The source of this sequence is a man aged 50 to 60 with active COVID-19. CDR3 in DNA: TGTGCCAGCCTTACCGGGAGTTTTAGCACAGATACGCAGTATTTT. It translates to CASLTGSFSTDTQYF. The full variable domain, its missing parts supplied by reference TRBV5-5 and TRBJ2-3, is DAGVTQSPTHLIKTRGQQVTLRCSPISGHKSVSWYQQVLGQGPQFIFQYYEKEERGRGNFPDRFSARQFPNYSSELNVNALLLGDSALYLCASLTGSFSTDTQYFGPGTRLTVL.